Below, 15 T cell receptor beta chains from the same sample are listed, as sequenced in a study of blood T cell repertoires in COVID-19. Produced via immunoSEQ multiplex PCR; TCRdb's table is partial and in-frame only. Among 280,000 or so clones listed, 85% were seen once. The sequenced sample consisted of peripheral blood. These receptors were obtained from a human donor in a cohort sampled during active COVID-19.

This chain uses TRBV2 with TRBJ1-6, with TRBD1 matching 8 bases. CDR3 size: 16 residues. Germline V gene lookup returns CDR1 SNHLY and CDR2 FYNNEI. The junction had 4 bases not matched to a gene; V was cut back by 5 bases and J by 1 base. The CDR3 region is CASSPRQGSYNSPLHF. In DNA form, the CDR3 reads TGTGCCAGCAGTCCTCGACAGGGGTCCTATAATTCACCCCTCCACTTT. The whole variable domain, remainder taken from reference TRBV2 and TRBJ1-6, is EPEVTQTPSHQVTQMGQEVILRCVPISNHLYFYWYRQILGQKVEFLVSFYNNEISEKSEIFDDQFSVERPDGSNFTLKIRSTKLEDSAMYFCASSPRQGSYNSPLHFGNGTRLTVT.

The chain combines TRBV11-3 with TRBJ2-1; 12 bases agree with TRBD2. Trimming removed 5 bases from V and 6 bases from J; junction bases left unmatched: 8. The V gene's germline CDR1 is SGHNT and CDR2 YENEEA. This CDR3 has 16 residues. The CDR3 here is CASSARLAGGINEQFF. Here the CDR3 DNA reads TGTGCCAGCAGCGCCCGCCTAGCGGGAGGGATCAATGAGCAGTTCTTC. Based on the CDR3 plus reference TRBV11-3 and TRBJ2-1, the full variable domain is EAGVVQSPRYKIIEKKQPVAFWCNPISGHNTLYWYLQNLGQGPELLIRYENEEAVDDSQLPKDRFSAERLKGVDSTLKIQPAELGDSAVYLCASSARLAGGINEQFFGPGTRLTVL.

This clone has only one observation. CDR3 region: CASSLRQGPGYTF. The CDR3, as DNA: TGTGCCAGCAGCCTCAGACAGGGTCCCGGCTACACCTTC. This chain joins TRBV3-1 (or the pseudogene TRBV3-2) and TRBJ1-2; 7 bases line up with TRBD1. The junction had 7 bases not matched to a gene; V was cut back by 4 bases and J by 8 bases. Germline assignment: CDR1 LGHDT and CDR2 YNNKEL (reference sequence). The CDR3 totals 13 residues.

V usage is TRBV5-1 and J usage is TRBJ2-7; a possible D gene is TRBD2 (9 bases). With 2 bases removed from V and 6 bases from J, the gap between germline ends came to 15 bases. The CDR3 spans 14 residues. Germline loops: CDR1 SGHRS, CDR2 YFSETQ. CDR3 loop: CASSLASGTGEQYF. The CDR3, as DNA: TGCGCCAGCAGCTTAGCTAGCGGGACAGGCGAGCAGTACTTC.

The chain carries TRBV19 and TRBJ2-7; the match to TRBD2 covers 8 bases. CDR3 length: 15 amino acids. Germline CDR1 LNHDA, CDR2 SQIVND (reference sequence). V lost 3 bases and J lost 3; bases outside the gene matches: 7. This CDR3 is CASSITGGDDYEQYF. The CDR3 DNA follows: TGTGCCAGTAGTATTACGGGGGGGGATGACTACGAGCAGTACTTC.

In its sample, this clone was seen once. The gene calls are TRBV7-9 and TRBJ1-2, with 7 bases identical to TRBD1. The CDR3 is made up of 17 amino acids. Germline V CDR1 and CDR2: SEHNR, FQNEAQ (reference sequence). Trimming at V came to 2 bases and at J to 4 bases, leaving 13 bases not matched to a gene. The DNA for the CDR3 is TGTGCCAGCAGCTTAAACCCAGACAGGGCCGTATCCTATGGCTACACCTTC. The encoded protein is CASSLNPDRAVSYGYTF.

The table lists this clone with a count of one. The V and J genes are TRBV29-1 and TRBJ2-2; D remains unclear. The germline V gene has CDR1 SQVTM and CDR2 ANQGSEA. This CDR3 is built from 13 residues. Deletions cut 5 bases from V and 7 bases from J, with 14 bases between. CDR3 sequence (DNA): TGCAGCGTTAAAGTCTCTGCTAGCGGGGAGCTGTTTTTT. Amino acid sequence: CSVKVSASGELFF.

This chain uses TRBV28 with TRBJ2-2; possibly TRBD2 for D (6 bases). The CDR3 has 13 amino acids. Germline V lookup: CDR1 MDHEN, CDR2 SYDVKM. The ends were cut back, 8 bases at V and 4 bases at J, with 11 bases in the middle. This chain's CDR3 is CASSLAATGELFF. The DNA of the CDR3 is TGTGCCAGCTCACTAGCTGCCACCGGGGAGCTGTTTTTT.

This clone was picked up a small number of times. The chain has TRBV19 and TRBJ2-7; 7 nucleotides align to TRBD1. CDR1 and CDR2 from the germline V gene are LNHDA and SQIVND (reference sequence). The CDR3 is made up of 14 amino acids. Trimming at V came to 5 bases and at J to 5 bases, leaving 9 bases not matched to a gene. Here the CDR3 reads CASSVFTGANEQYF. The CDR3, as DNA: TGTGCCAGTAGTGTTTTTACAGGGGCGAACGAGCAGTACTTC.

This clone appeared once. The rearrangement uses TRBV29-1 and TRBJ2-2, with D possibly matching TRBD1 (6 bases). V lost 6 bases, J lost 4 bases, and 15 bases lay in between. The CDR3 covers 14 residues. The germline CDR1 and CDR2 sequences are SQVTM and ANQGSEA. CDR3: CSVTKQGRTGELFF. In DNA, the CDR3 is TGCAGCGTAACTAAACAGGGACGCACCGGGGAGCTGTTTTTT.

This chain links TRBV7-7 with TRBJ2-3; D is ambiguous. Germline assignment: CDR1 SSHAT and CDR2 FNYEAQ (reference sequence). This CDR3 spans 15 amino acids. V gave up 5 bases and J gave up 0 bases, with 12 bases separating them. CDR3 protein: CASSLGVDSTDTQYF. The CDR3 nucleotides read TGTGCCAGCAGCCTCGGAGTGGATAGCACAGATACGCAGTATTTT.

The chain uses TRBV18 and TRBJ2-7; a possible D gene is TRBD2 (5 bases). This CDR3 contains 15 residues. V shed 4 bases and J shed 4 bases, with 17 bases lying between them. CDR1 KGHSH and CDR2 LQKENI come from the germline V gene. CDR3 sequence: CASSLPDYGLYEQYF. CDR3 sequence (DNA): TGTGCCAGCTCACTTCCAGACTACGGCTTATACGAGCAGTACTTC.

The rearrangement uses TRBV27 and TRBJ2-1; 8 bases fit TRBD1. V shed 4 bases and J 2 bases; nucleotides not matched to a gene: 10. From germline, CDR1 is MNHEY and CDR2 SMNVEV (reference sequence). CDR3 size: 17 residues. For the CDR3, the DNA is TGTGCCAGCAGTTCAGGGGGCCAGGACCTAGCCTACAATGAGCAGTTCTTC. Its protein is CASSSGGQDLAYNEQFF.

This clone was counted a single time. The rearrangement uses TRBV27 and TRBJ2-2; no reliable D call. Germline values: CDR1 MNHEY, CDR2 SMNVEV (reference sequence). CDR3 size: 12 residues. Between the trimmed V and J ends, which lost 6 bases and 8 bases, there was a span of 10 bases. CDR3 nucleotide sequence: TGTGCCAGCAGCCAACCGAGGGGGGAGCTGTTTTTT. It codes for CASSQPRGELFF.

The chain joins TRBV7-6 to TRBJ2-2; D unresolved. CDR1 and CDR2 (germline): SGHVS, FNYEAQ. This CDR3 region has 15 residues. Trimming pared 2 bases from V and 6 bases from J, leaving 13 bases between. The CDR3 bases are TGTGCCAGCAGCTTAAACGGCGGAGATGCCGGGGAGCTGTTTTTT. It is translated as CASSLNGGDAGELFF.